What follows are 8 T cell receptor beta chains derived from one specimen sequenced in a study of shared clonotypes between healthy human individuals. Only in-frame clones appear in the TCRdb table, and some are missing; sequencing was by immunoSEQ multiplex PCR. Of hundreds of thousands of clones listed, roughly 72% are singletons. Sequencing was done on a sample of memory CD4+ T cells sorted from blood. Subset here: CD45RA-negative fraction. The origin of the receptors is a woman aged 25 to 39 in good health.

This clone came up once. Within the sample, other DNA sequences also encode this same CDR3. The chain combines TRBV5-4 with TRBJ2-7; 7 bases match TRBD2. The CDR3 covers 15 residues. Germline V CDR1 and CDR2: SGHNT, YYREEE (reference sequence). The V gene end was trimmed by 0 bases and the J gene end by 2 bases; junction bases not matched to a gene: 5. The DNA for the CDR3 is TGTGCCAGCAGCTTGGGGCTAGCGGAGACCTACGAGCAGTACTTC. As protein: CASSLGLAETYEQYF.

Turning to this clone: The junction departs from germline at one end; a sequencing error may be responsible. The rearrangement joins TRBV28 to TRBJ1-1; D ambiguous. Germline CDR1 is MDHEN and CDR2 is SYDVKM. The length of the CDR3 is 12 residues. CDR3 nucleotides: TGTGCCAGCAGCTTATTGGGCAGGGAAGCTTTCTTT. As protein: CASSLLGREAFF. Combining the CDR3 with reference TRBV28 and TRBJ1-1 gives the whole variable domain DVKVTQSSRYLVKRTGEKVFLECVQDMDHENMFWYRQDPGLGLRLIYFSYDVKMKEKGDIPEGYSVSREKKERFSLILESASTNQTSMYLCASSLLGREAFFGQGTRLTVV.

The rearrangement joins TRBV15 to TRBJ1-5; weak D call: TRBD1 (5 bases). CDR1 and CDR2 from the germline V gene are LNHNV and YYDKDF (reference sequence). This CDR3 is built from 16 residues. V was pared by 0 bases and J by 1 base, with 10 bases between. The CDR3 DNA reads as TGTGCCACCAGCAGAGAGAGGGGTGGGAGCAATCAGCCCCAGCATTTT. This sequence encodes CATSRERGGSNQPQHF.

The CDR3 is CASSRQSTEAFF. Here the CDR3 DNA reads TGCGCCAGCAGTCGACAGAGCACTGAAGCTTTCTTT. The gene calls are TRBV10-2 and TRBJ1-1; TRBD1 might be the D (5 bases). The germline gives CDR1 WSHSY, CDR2 SAAADI. CDR3 length: 12 residues. V was pared by 5 bases and J by 4 bases, with 8 bases between.

The chain has TRBV7-6 and TRBJ2-7; 8 bases align to TRBD1. The CDR3 extends over 16 amino acids. CDR1 and CDR2 (germline): SGHVS, FNYEAQ. The ends lost 5 bases at V and 0 bases at J; junction bases unmatched: 9. CDR3 region: CASSQYQGAGSYEQYF. The CDR3 DNA is TGTGCCAGCAGCCAATATCAGGGGGCAGGCTCCTACGAGCAGTACTTC.

V gene TRBV19 combines with J gene TRBJ2-7; 9 bases match TRBD1. V dropped 9 bases and J dropped 5; count of bases not matched to a gene: 5. CDR1 and CDR2 (germline): LNHDA, SQIVND (reference sequence). The CDR3 runs 12 residues. The CDR3 spells CASRDRDHEQYF. DNA for the CDR3: TGTGCCAGCCGGGACAGGGATCACGAGCAGTACTTC. Combining the CDR3 with reference TRBV19 and TRBJ2-7 gives the whole variable domain DGGITQSPKYLFRKEGQNVTLSCEQNLNHDAMYWYRQDPGQGLRLIYYSQIVNDFQKGDIAEGYSVSREKKESFPLTVTSAQKNPTAFYLCASRDRDHEQYFGPGTRLTVT.

Comment on this clone: Other DNA sequences in this specimen translate into the identical CDR3. The genes are TRBV7-9 and TRBJ1-1, with no clear D. Germline V CDR1 and CDR2: SEHNR, FQNEAQ (reference sequence). V was pared by 0 bases and J by 5 bases, with 7 bases between. The CDR3 is made up of 13 amino acids. CDR3 bases: TGTGCCAGCAGCTTAGCTGGGCTTACTGAAGCTTTCTTT. Amino acid sequence: CASSLAGLTEAFF.

The rearrangement links TRBV28 to TRBJ2-5; the D gene could be TRBD1 or TRBD2 (7 bases each). Germline lookup yields CDR1 MDHEN and CDR2 SYDVKM. V was trimmed by 6 bases and J by 3 bases, leaving 14 bases between them. The CDR3 spans 14 residues. CDR3 in amino acids: CASSRAGTEETQYF. In nucleotides, the CDR3 is TGTGCCAGCAGCCGAGCGGGGACAGAAGAGACCCAGTACTTC.